This T cell receptor (beta chain) was captured by sequencing in a study of Graves' ophthalmopathy and Graves' hyperthyroidism. Study outcomes and limitations: Ophthalmopathy progression cases were predicted by the model with approximately 70% sensitivity and roughly 72% specificity.

This clonotype has only a few counts. What it binds is not known. The junction had 8 bases not matched to a gene; V was cut back by 3 bases and J by 4 bases. There are 16 residues in the CDR3. Per germline, CDR1 SGHVS and CDR2 FQNEAQ. Uncontrolled infections, other autoimmune diseases, pregnancy or lactation barred patients from enrollment. Clinicians made diagnoses from clinical symptoms, serum thyroxine, TRAb, thyroid ultrasound and orbital computed tomography. CDR3 regions of TCR beta were amplified from RNA transcripts. Investigators did first-round RT-PCR with HTBI primers, then second-round multiplex PCR. Using its own MiXCR run on the multiplex PCR reads, TCRdb lists one record per CDR3 protein. The data show a few hundred thousand distinct CDR3 sequences, approximately 21% seen once.

Sequenced: peripheral blood. The source is a young woman with stable Graves' hyperthyroidism. V usage is TRBV7-8 and J usage is TRBJ2-2, with 7 bases identical to TRBD2. The CDR3 loop is CASSFLAGRGTGELFF. In DNA, the CDR3 is TGTGCCAGCAGCTTCTTAGCGGGTCGAGGCACCGGGGAGCTGTTTTTT.